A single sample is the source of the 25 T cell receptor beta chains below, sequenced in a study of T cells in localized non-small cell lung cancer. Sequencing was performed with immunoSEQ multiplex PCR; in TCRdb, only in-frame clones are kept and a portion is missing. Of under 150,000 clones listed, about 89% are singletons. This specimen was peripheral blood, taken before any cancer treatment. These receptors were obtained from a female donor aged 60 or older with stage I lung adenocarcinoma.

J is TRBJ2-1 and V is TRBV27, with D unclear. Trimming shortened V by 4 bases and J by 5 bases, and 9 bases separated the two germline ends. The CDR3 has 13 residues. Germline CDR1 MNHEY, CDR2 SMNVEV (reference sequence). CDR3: CASSSRRNNEQFF. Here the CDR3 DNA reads TGTGCCAGCAGTTCCAGACGGAACAATGAGCAGTTCTTC.

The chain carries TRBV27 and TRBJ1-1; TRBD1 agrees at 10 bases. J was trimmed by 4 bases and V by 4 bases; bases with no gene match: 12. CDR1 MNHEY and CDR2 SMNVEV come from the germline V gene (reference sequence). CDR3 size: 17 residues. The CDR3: CASSSIDRGQGGTEAFF. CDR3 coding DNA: TGTGCCAGCAGTTCGATCGACAGGGGGCAAGGCGGCACTGAAGCTTTCTTT.

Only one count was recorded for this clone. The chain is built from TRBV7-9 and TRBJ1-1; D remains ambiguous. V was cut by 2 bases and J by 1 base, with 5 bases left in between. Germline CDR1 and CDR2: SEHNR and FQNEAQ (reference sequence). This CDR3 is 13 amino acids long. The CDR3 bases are TGTGCCAGCAGCTTAAGACAGAACACTGAAGCTTTCTTT. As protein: CASSLRQNTEAFF.

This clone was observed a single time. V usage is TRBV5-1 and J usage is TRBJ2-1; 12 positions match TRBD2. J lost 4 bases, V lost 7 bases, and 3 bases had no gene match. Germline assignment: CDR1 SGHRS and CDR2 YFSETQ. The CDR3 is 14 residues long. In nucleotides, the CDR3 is TGCGCCAGCCGACTAGCGGGAGAATACAATGAGCAGTTCTTC. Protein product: CASRLAGEYNEQFF.

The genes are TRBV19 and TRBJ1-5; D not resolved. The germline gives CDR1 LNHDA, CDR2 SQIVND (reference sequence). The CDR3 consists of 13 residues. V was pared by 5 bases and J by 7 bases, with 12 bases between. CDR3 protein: CASSPTPGQPQHF. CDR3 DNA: TGTGCCAGTAGTCCGACCCCGGGGCAGCCCCAGCATTTT.

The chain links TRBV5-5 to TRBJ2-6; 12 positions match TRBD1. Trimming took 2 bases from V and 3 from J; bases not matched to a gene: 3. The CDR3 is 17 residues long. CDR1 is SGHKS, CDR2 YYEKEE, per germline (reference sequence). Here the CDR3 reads CASSFGTGGFGANVLTF. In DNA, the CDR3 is TGTGCCAGCAGCTTCGGGACAGGGGGCTTTGGGGCCAACGTCCTGACTTTC. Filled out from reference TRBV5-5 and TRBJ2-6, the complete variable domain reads DAGVTQSPTHLIKTRGQQVTLRCSPISGHKSVSWYQQVLGQGPQFIFQYYEKEERGRGNFPDRFSARQFPNYSSELNVNALLLGDSALYLCASSFGTGGFGANVLTFGAGSRLTVL.

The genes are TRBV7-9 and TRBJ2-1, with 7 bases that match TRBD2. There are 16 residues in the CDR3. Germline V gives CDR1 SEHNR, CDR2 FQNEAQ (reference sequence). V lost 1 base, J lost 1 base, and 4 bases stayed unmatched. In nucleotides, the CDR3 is TGTGCCAGCAGCTTAGATCGCGGGAGATCCTACAATGAGCAGTTCTTC. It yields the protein CASSLDRGRSYNEQFF.

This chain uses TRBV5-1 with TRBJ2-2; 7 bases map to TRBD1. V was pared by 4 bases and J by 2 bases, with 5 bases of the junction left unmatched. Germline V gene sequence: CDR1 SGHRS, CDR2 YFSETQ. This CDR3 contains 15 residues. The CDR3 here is CASSQGQSNTGELFF. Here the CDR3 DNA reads TGCGCCAGCAGCCAGGGACAGTCTAACACCGGGGAGCTGTTTTTT.

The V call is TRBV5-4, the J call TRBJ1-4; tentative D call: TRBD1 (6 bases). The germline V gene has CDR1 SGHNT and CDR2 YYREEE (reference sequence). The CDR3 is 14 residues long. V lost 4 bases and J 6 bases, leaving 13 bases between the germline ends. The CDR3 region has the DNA TGTGCCAGCAGCCCCCGAAGGGGGGATGAAAAACTGTTTTTT. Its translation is CASSPRRGDEKLFF.

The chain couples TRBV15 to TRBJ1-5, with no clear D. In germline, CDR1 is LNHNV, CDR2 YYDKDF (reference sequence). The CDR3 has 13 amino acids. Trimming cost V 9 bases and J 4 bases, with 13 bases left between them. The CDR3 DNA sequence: TGTGCCACGGGGTATAGGGAAAATCAGCCCCAGCATTTT. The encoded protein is CATGYRENQPQHF.

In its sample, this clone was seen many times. The CDR3 loop reads CASSFDQGAGELFF. The CDR3 DNA follows: TGTGCCAGCAGCTTTGATCAGGGGGCCGGGGAGCTGTTTTTT. The genes are TRBV5-4 and TRBJ2-2; TRBD1 matches 7 bases. Trimming cost V 2 bases and J 6 bases; bases outside gene matches: 4. The CDR3 contains 14 residues. Per germline, CDR1 SGHNT and CDR2 YYREEE (reference sequence).

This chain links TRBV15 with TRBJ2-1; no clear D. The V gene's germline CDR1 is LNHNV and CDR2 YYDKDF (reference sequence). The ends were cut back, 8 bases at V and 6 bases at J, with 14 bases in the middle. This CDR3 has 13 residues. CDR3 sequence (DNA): TGTGCCACCGGCTACCTGGCCACCAATGAGCAGTTCTTC. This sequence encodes CATGYLATNEQFF.

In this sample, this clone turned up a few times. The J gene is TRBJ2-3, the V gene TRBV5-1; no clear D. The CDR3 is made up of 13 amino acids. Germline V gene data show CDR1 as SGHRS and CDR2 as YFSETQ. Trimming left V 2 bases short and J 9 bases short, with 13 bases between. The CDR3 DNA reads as TGCGCCAGCAGCTTTGATCGGCCGGACACGCAGTATTTT. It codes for CASSFDRPDTQYF.

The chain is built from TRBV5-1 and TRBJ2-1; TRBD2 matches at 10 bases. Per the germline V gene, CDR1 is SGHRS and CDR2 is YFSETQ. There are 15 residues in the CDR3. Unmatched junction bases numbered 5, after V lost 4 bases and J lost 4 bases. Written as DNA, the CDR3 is TGCGCCAGCAGCCCTGCTAGCGGGAGATACAATGAGCAGTTCTTC. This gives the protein CASSPASGRYNEQFF.

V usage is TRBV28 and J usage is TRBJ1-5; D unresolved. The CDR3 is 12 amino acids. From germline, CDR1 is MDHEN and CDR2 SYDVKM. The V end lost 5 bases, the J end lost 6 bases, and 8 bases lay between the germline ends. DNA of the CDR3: TGTGCCAGCAGTCGACACGGTCAGCCCCAGCATTTT. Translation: CASSRHGQPQHF.

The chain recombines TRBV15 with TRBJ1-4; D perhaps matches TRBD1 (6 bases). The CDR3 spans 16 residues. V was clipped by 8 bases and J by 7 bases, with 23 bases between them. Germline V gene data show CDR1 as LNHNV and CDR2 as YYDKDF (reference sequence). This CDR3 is CATSRGQRQDSEKLFF. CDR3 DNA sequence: TGTGCCACCTCCCGGGGCCAAAGACAGGATTCTGAAAAACTGTTTTTT.

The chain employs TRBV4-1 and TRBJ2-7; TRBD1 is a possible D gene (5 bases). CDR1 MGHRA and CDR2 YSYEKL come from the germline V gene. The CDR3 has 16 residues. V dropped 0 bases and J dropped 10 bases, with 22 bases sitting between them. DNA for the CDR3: TGCGCCAGCAGCCAAGATAGTCAGGGAAATCTAGTGGAACAGTACTTC. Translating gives CASSQDSQGNLVEQYF.

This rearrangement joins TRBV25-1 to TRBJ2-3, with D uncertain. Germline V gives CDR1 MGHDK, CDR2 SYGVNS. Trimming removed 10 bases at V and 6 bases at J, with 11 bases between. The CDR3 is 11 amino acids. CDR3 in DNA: TGTGCCACCTCACGTCTCGATACGCAGTATTTT. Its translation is CATSRLDTQYF. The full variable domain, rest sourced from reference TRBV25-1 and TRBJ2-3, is EADIYQTPRYLVIGTGKKITLECSQTMGHDKMYWYQQDPGMELHLIHYSYGVNSTEKGDLSSESTVSRIRTEHFPLTLESARPSHTSQYLCATSRLDTQYFGPGTRLTVL.

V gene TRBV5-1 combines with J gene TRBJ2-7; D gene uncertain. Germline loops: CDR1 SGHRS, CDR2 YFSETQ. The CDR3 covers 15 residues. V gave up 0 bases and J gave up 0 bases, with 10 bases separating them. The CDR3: CASSLVADASYEQYF. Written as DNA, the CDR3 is TGCGCCAGCAGCTTGGTTGCGGATGCCTCCTACGAGCAGTACTTC.

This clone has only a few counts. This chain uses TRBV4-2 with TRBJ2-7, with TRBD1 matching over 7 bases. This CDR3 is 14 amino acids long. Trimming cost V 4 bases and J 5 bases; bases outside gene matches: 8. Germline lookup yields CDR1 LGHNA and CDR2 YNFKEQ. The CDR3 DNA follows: TGTGCCAGCAGCCTCGACAGGGAAACCCACGAGCAGTACTTC. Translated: CASSLDRETHEQYF.

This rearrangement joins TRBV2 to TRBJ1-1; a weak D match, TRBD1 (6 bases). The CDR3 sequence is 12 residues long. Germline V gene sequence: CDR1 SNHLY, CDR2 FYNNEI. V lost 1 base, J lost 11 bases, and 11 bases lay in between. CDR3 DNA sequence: TGTGCCAGCAGTGAAGAGGGGGTGGGTGCTTTCTTT. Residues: CASSEEGVGAFF.

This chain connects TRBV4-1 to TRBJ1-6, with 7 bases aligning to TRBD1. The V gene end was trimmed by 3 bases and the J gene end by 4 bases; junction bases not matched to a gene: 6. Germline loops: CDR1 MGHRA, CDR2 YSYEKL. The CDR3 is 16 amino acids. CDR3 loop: CASSHMGQSYNSPLHF. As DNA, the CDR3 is TGCGCCAGCAGCCACATGGGACAGTCGTATAATTCACCCCTCCACTTT.

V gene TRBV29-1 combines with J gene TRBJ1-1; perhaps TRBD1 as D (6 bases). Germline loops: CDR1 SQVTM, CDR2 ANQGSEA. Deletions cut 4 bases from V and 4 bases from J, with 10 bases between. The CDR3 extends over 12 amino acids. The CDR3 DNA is TGCAGCGTTGTTCCGGGGGCCACTGAAGCTTTCTTT. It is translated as CSVVPGATEAFF. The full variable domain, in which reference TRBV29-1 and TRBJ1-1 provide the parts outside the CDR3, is SAVISQKPSRDICQRGTSLTIQCQVDSQVTMMFWYRQQPGQSLTLIATANQGSEATYESGFVIDKFPISRPNLTFSTLTVSNMSPEDSSIYLCSVVPGATEAFFGQGTRLTVV.

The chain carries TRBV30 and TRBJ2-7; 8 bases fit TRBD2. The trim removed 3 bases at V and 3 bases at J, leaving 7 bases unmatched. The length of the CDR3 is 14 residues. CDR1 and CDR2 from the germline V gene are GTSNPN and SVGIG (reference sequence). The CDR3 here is CAWRSSGINYEQYF. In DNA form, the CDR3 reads TGTGCCTGGAGAAGTAGCGGGATTAACTACGAGCAGTACTTC.

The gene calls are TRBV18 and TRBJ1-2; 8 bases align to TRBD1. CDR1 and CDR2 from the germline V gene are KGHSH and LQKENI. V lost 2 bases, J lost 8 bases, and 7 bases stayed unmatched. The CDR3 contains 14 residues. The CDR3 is CASSPTGQAVGYTF. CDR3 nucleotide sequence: TGTGCCAGCTCACCAACGGGACAGGCGGTGGGCTACACCTTC.